The sequence of this T cell receptor beta chain was determined in a study of cytomegalovirus exposure and HLA in healthy donors. Unmatched junction bases numbered 5, after V lost 7 bases and J lost 2 bases. There are 14 residues in the CDR3. Germline V gives CDR1 KGHSH, CDR2 LQKENI. The PCR employed 60 Vbeta primers together with 13 Jbeta primers. The method was immunoSEQ multiplex PCR; TCRdb's version includes in-frame clones alone and lacks a portion of them. The sample spans 100,000 to 150,000 clones; the ten largest clones claim less than 2%. Sequenced: PBMCs. The chain recombines TRBV18 with TRBJ2-5; 9 nucleotides align to TRBD1. This clonotype was obtained from a woman aged 40 to 49 in good health and CMV-seronegative. Here the CDR3 reads CASCATGGQETQYF. Here the CDR3 DNA reads TGTGCCAGCTGTGCGACAGGGGGACAAGAGACCCAGTACTTC.